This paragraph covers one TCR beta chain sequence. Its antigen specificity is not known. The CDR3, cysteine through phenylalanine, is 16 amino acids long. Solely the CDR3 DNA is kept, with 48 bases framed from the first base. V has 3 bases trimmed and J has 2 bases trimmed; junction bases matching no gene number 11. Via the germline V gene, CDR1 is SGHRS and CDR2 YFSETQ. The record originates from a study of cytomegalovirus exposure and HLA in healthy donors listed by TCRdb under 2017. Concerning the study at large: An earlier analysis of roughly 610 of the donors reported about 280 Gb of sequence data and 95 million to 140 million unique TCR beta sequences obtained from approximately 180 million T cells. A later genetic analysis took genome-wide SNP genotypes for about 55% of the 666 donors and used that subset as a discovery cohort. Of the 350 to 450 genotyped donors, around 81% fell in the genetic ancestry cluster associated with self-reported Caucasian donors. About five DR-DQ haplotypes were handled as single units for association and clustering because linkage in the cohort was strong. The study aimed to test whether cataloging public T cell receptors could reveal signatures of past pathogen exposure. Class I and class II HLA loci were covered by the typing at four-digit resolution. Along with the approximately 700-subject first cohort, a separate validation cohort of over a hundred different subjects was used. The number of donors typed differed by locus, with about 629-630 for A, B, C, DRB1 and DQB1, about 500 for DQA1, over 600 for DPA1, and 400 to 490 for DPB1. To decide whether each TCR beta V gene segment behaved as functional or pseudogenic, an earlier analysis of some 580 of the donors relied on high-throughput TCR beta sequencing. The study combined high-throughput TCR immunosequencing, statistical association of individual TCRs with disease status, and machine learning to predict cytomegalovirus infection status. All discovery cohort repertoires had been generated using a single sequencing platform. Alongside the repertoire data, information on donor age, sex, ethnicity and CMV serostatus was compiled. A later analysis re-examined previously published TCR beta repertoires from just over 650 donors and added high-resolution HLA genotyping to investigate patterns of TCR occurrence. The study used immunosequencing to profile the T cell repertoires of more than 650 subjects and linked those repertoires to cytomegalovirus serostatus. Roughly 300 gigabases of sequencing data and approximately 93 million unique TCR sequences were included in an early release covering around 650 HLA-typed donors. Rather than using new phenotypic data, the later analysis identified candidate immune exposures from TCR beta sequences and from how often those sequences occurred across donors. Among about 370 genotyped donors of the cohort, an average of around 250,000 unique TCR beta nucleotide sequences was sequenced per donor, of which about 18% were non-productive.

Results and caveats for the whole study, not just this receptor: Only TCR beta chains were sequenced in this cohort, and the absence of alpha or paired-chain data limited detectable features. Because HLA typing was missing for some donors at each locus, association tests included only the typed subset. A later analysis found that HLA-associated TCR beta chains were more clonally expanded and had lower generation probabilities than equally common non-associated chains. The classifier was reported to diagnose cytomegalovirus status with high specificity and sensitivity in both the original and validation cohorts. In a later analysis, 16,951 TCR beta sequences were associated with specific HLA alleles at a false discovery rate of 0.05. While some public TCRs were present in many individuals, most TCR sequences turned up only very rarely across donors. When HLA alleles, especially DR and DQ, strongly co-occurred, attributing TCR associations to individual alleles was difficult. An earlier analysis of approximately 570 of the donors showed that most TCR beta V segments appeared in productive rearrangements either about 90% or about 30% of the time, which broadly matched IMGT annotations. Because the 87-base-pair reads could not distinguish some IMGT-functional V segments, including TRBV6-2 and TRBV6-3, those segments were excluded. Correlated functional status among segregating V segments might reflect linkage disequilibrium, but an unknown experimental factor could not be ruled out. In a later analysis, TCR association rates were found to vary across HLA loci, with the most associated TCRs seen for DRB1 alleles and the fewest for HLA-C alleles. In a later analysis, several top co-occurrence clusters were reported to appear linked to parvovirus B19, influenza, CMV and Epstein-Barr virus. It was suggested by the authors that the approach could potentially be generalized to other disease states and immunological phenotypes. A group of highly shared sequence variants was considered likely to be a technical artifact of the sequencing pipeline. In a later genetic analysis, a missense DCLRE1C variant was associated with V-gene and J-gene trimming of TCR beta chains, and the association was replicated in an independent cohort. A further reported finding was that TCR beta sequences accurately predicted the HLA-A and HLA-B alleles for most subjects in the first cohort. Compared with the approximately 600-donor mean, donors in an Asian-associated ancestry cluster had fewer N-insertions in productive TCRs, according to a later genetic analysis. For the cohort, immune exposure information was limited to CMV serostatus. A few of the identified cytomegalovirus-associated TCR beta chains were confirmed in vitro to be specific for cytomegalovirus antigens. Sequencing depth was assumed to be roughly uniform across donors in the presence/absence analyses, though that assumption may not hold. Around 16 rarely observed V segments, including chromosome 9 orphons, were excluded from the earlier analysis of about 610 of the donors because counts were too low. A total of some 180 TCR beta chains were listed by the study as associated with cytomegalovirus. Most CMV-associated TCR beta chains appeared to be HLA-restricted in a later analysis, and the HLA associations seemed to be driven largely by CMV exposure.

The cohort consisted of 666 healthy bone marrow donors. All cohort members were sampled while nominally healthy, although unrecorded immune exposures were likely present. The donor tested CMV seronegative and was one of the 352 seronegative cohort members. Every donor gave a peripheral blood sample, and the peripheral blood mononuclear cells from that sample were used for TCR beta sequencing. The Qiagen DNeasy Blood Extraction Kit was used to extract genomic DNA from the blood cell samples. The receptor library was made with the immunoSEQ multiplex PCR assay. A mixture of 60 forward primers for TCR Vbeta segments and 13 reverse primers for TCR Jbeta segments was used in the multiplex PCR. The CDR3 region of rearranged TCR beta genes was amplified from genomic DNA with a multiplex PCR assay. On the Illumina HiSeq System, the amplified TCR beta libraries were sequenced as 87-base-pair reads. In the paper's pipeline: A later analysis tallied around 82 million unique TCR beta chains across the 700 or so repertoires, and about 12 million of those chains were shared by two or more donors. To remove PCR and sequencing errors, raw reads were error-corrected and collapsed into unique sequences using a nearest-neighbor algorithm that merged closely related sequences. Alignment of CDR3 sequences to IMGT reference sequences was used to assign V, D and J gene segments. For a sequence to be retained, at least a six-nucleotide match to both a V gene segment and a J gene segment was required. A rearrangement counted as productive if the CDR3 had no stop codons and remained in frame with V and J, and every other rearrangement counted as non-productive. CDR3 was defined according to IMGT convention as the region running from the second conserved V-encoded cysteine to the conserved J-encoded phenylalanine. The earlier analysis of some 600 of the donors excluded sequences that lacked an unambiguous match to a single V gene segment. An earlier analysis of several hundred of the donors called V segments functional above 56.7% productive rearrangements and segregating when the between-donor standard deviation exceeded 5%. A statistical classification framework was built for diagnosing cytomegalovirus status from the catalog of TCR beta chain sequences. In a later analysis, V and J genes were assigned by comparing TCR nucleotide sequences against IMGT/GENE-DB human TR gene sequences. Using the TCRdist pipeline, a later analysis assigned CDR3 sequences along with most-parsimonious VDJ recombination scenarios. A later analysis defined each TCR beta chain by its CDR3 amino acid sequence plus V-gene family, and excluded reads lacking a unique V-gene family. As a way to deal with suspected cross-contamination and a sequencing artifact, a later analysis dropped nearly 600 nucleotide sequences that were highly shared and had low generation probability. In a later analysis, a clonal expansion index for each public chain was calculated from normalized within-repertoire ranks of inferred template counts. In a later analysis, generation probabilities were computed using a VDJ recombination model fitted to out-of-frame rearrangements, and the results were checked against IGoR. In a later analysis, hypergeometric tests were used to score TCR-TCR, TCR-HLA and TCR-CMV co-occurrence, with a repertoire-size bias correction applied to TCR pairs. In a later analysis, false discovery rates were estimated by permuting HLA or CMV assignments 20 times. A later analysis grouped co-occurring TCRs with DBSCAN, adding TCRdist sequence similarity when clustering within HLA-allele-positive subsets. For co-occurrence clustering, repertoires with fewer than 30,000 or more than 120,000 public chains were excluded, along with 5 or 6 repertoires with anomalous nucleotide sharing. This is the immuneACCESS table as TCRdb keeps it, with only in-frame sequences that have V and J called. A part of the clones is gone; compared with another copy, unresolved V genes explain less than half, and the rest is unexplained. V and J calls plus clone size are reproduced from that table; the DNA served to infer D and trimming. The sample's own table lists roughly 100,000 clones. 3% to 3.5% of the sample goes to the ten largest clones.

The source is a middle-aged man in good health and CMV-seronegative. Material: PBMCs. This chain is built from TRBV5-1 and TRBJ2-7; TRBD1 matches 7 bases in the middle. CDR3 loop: CASSSAVDRATYEQYF. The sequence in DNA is TGCGCCAGCAGCTCAGCGGTAGACAGGGCTACCTACGAGCAGTACTTC.